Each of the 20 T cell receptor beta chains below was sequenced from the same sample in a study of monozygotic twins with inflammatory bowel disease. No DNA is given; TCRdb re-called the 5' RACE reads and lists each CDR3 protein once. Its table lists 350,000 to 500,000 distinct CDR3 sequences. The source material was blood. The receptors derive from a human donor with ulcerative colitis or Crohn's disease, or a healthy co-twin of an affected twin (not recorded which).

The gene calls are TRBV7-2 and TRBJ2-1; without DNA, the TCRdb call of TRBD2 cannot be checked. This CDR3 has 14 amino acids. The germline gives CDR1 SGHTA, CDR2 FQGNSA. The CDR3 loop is CASSLDPGPRPQFF.

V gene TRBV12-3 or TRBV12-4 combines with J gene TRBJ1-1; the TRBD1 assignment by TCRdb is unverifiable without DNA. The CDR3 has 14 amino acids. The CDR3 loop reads CASSFGRGWTEAFF.

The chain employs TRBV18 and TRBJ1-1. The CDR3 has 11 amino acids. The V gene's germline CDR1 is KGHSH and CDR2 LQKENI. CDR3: CASSPGEGAFF. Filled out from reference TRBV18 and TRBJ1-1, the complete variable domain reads NAGVMQNPRHLVRRRGQEARLRCSPMKGHSHVYWYRQLPEEGLKFMVYLQKENIIDESGMPKERFSAEFPKEGPSILRIQQVVRGDSAAYFCASSPGEGAFFGQGTRLTVV.

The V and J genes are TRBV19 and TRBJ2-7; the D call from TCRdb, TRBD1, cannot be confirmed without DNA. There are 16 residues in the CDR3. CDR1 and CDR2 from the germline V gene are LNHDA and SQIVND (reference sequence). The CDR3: CASSMGDRPLPYEQYF.

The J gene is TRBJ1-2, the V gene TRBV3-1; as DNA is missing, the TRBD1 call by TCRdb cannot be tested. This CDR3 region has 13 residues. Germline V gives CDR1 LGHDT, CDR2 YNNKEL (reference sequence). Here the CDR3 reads CASSQGQTYGYTF.

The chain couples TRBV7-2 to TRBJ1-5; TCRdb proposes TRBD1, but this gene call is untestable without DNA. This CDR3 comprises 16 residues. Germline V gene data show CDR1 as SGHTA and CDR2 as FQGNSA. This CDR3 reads CASSWNGAGGNQPQHF. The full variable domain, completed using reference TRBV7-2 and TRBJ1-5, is GAGVSQSPSNKVTEKGKDVELRCDPISGHTALYWYRQSLGQGLEFLIYFQGNSAPDKSGLPSDRFSAERTGGSVSTLTIQRTQQEDSAVYLCASSWNGAGGNQPQHFGDGTRLSIL.

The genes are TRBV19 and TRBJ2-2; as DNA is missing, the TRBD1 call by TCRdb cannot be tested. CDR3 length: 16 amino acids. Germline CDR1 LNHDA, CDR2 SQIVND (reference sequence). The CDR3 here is CASSSGQGAGTGELFF.

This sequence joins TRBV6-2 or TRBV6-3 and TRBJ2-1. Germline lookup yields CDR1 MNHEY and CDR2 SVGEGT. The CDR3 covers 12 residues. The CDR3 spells CASSQNYNEQFF.

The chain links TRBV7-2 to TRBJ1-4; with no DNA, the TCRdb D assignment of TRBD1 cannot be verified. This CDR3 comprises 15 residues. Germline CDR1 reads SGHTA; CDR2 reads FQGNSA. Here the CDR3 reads CASSSQQGDNEKLFF.

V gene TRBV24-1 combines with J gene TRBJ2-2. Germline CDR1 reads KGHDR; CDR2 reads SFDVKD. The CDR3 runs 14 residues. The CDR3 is CATSDSYYTGELFF.

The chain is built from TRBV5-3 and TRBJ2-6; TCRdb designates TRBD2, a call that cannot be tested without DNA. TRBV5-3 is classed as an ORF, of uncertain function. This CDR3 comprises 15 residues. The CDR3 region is CAWGTARSGANVLTF.

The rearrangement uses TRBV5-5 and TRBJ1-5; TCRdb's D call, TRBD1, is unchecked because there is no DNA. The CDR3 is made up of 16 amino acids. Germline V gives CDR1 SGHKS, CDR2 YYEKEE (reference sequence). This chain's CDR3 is CASSLGGHLLNQPQHF.

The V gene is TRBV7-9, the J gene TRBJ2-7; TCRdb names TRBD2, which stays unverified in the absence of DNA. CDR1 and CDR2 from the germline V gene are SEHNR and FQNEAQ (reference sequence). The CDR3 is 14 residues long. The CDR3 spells CASSSQGTSGEQYF.

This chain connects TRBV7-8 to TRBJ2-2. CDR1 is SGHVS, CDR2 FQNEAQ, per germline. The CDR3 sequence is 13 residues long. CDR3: CASSLGTSGELFF.

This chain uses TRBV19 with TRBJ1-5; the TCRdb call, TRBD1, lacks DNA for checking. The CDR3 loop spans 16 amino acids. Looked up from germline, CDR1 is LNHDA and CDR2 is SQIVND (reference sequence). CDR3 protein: CASSTTGTTSNQPQHF.

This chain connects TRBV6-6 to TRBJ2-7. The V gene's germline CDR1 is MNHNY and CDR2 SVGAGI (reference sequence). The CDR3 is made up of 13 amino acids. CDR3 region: CASSQPPLEEQYF.

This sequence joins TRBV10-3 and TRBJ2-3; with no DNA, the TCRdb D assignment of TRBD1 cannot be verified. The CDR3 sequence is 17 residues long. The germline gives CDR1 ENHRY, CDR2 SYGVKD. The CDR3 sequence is CAISEPGGGTSTDTQYF.

The CDR3 protein is CASSRESEAFF. The chain employs TRBV5-6 and TRBJ1-1. The CDR3 length is 11 residues. Germline V gene lookup returns CDR1 SGHDT and CDR2 YYEEEE.

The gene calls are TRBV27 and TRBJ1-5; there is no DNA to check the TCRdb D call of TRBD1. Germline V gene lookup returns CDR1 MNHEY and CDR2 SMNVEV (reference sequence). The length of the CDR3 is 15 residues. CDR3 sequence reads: CASSFGTGSGQPQHF.

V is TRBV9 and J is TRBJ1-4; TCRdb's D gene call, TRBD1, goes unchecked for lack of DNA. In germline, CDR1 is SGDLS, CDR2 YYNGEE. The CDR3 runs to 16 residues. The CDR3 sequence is CASSVGRTGVNEKLFF.